Each of the 21 T cell receptor beta chains below was sequenced from the same sample in a study of T cells in Graves' hyperthyroidism and ophthalmopathy. TCR beta CDR3 region amplification was performed from RNA transcripts. HTBI primers were employed in a first-round RT-PCR of the TCR CDR3. MiXCR, applied by TCRdb to the multiplex PCR reads, yields one record per CDR3 protein. The top ten hold around 40% of the sample, which has about 380,000 distinct CDR3 sequences, approximately 17% seen once. Sequencing input: blood. The receptors come from a man aged 18 to 30 with Graves' ophthalmopathy.

The sample holds many counts of this clonotype. The chain's CDR3 is CASSQVDRVEKLFF. The DNA for the CDR3 is TGTGCCAGCAGCCAAGTCGACAGGGTCGAAAAACTGTTTTTT. The chain employs TRBV3-1 and TRBJ1-4, with 7 bases aligning to TRBD1. V gave up 1 base and J gave up 8 bases; unmatched junction bases: 4. The germline CDR1 and CDR2 sequences are LGHDT and YNNKEL (reference sequence). The CDR3 has 14 amino acids. The variable domain in full, with the rest retrieved from reference TRBV3-1 and TRBJ1-4, is DTAVSQTPKYLVTQMGNDKSIKCEQNLGHDTMYWYKQDSKKFLKIMFSYNNKELIINETVPNRFSPKSPDKAHLNLHINSLELGDSAVYFCASSQVDRVEKLFFGSGTQLSVL.

The chain carries TRBV5-1 and TRBJ2-2; 9 bases align to TRBD1. CDR1 SGHRS and CDR2 YFSETQ come from the germline V gene. V was pared by 3 bases and J by 10 bases, with 10 bases of the junction left unmatched. The CDR3 spans 15 residues. CDR3 DNA: TGCGCCAGCAGCTCCGGACAGGGGACTGCCGCGGAGCTGTTTTTT. It codes for CASSSGQGTAAELFF.

The sample holds many counts of this clonotype. The V gene is TRBV7-9, the J gene TRBJ1-1, with 7 bases fitting TRBD1. The CDR3 spans 18 residues. The germline V gene encodes CDR1 SEHNR and CDR2 FQNEAQ (reference sequence). After removal of 2 bases from V and 11 bases from J, the junction contained 23 bases not matched to a gene. CDR3 bases: TGTGCCAGCAGCTTATTGGCCACAGGGGCAAATCTTGGGTTGGGGGCTTTCTTT. Encoded protein: CASSLLATGANLGLGAFF. Full variable domain (outside the CDR3, taken from reference TRBV7-9 and TRBJ1-1): DTGVSQNPRHKITKRGQNVTFRCDPISEHNRLYWYRQTLGQGPEFLTYFQNEAQLEKSRLLSDRFSAERPKGSFSTLEIQRTEQGDSAMYLCASSLLATGANLGLGAFFGQGTRLTVV.

This clonotype was seen more than once but under ten times. This chain uses TRBV10-3 with TRBJ2-7, with TRBD1 as a possible D gene (5 bases). Germline CDR1 is ENHRY and CDR2 is SYGVKD. The CDR3 runs 13 residues. Trimming stripped 6 bases from V and 1 base from J, with 10 bases between. The CDR3 DNA sequence: TGTGCCATCAGCCAGACAGATTCCTACGAGCAGTACTTC. It is translated as CAISQTDSYEQYF.

This clonotype was detected a few times. This sequence joins TRBV11-3 and TRBJ2-2; 7 bases match TRBD1. Unmatched junction bases numbered 10, after V lost 5 bases and J lost 4 bases. This CDR3 spans 16 amino acids. Germline V gene data show CDR1 as SGHNT and CDR2 as YENEEA. The CDR3 sequence is CASSPKWDSTTGELFF. In DNA, the CDR3 is TGTGCCAGCAGCCCTAAATGGGACAGCACCACCGGGGAGCTGTTTTTT.

The V call is TRBV7-2, the J call TRBJ2-1; D is ambiguous. The length of the CDR3 is 12 residues. The germline CDR1 and CDR2 sequences are SGHTA and FQGNSA. Deletions cut 8 bases from V and 6 bases from J, with 11 bases between. In DNA form, the CDR3 reads TGTGCCAGCGAACCAGAGAGCAATGAGCAGTTCTTC. Protein: CASEPESNEQFF. Supplemented by reference TRBV7-2 and TRBJ2-1, the full variable domain reads GAGVSQSPSNKVTEKGKDVELRCDPISGHTALYWYRQSLGQGLEFLIYFQGNSAPDKSGLPSDRFSAERTGGSVSTLTIQRTQQEDSAVYLCASEPESNEQFFGPGTRLTVL.

Many counts were recorded for this clonotype. This chain links TRBV20-1 with TRBJ2-3; D call uncertain. This CDR3 is built from 13 residues. Trimming pared 3 bases from V and 3 bases from J, leaving 10 bases between. The germline CDR1 and CDR2 sequences are DFQATT and SNEGSKA (reference sequence). For the CDR3, the DNA is TGCAGTGCTAGGTACTTTGGTACAGATACGCAGTATTTT. Translation: CSARYFGTDTQYF.

V usage is TRBV19 and J usage is TRBJ1-5, with D perhaps matching TRBD1 (6 bases). The CDR3 runs to 15 residues. V was shortened by 3 bases and J by 4 bases, with 13 bases between the two germline ends. CDR1 and CDR2 from the germline V gene are LNHDA and SQIVND (reference sequence). The CDR3 region is CASSMEGGRNQPQHF. The CDR3 bases are TGTGCCAGTAGTATGGAAGGGGGTCGAAATCAGCCCCAGCATTTT.

This clonotype has a count of ten or more. The chain is built from TRBV2 and TRBJ1-1, with D possibly being TRBD1 (6 bases). Germline V gene lookup returns CDR1 SNHLY and CDR2 FYNNEI. V was pared by 7 bases and J by 5 bases, with 17 bases between. This CDR3 is built from 14 residues. The CDR3: CASTPRDQGTEAFF. The CDR3, as DNA: TGTGCCAGCACCCCGCGGGATCAGGGGACTGAAGCTTTCTTT. Using reference TRBV2 and TRBJ1-1 for the parts outside the CDR3, the full variable domain is EPEVTQTPSHQVTQMGQEVILRCVPISNHLYFYWYRQILGQKVEFLVSFYNNEISEKSEIFDDQFSVERPDGSNFTLKIRSTKLEDSAMYFCASTPRDQGTEAFFGQGTRLTVV.

There are many counts of this clonotype. The rearrangement uses TRBV5-1 and TRBJ1-1, with 7 bases identical to TRBD1. The CDR3 totals 14 residues. V shed 5 bases and J 3 bases; nucleotides not matched to a gene: 7. From germline, CDR1 is SGHRS and CDR2 YFSETQ. CDR3 coding DNA: TGCGCCAGCAGGATAGGGGGCCCGGACACTGAAGCTTTCTTT. Translated, it gives CASRIGGPDTEAFF.

There are many counts of this clonotype. This sequence joins TRBV27 and TRBJ2-7; D could derive from TRBD1 or TRBD2 (5 bases each). Deletions cut 6 bases from V and 4 bases from J, with 16 bases between. The CDR3 contains 14 residues. Germline V gives CDR1 MNHEY, CDR2 SMNVEV (reference sequence). This CDR3 reads CASSWAGTTYEQYF. The CDR3 DNA is TGTGCCAGCAGCTGGGCCGGGACCACTTACGAGCAGTACTTC.

This clonotype was counted between two and nine times. J is TRBJ1-1 and V is TRBV10-3, with D unclear. Trimming took 10 bases from V and 4 from J, leaving 10 bases between them. The CDR3 is 11 amino acids. Germline CDR1 and CDR2: ENHRY and SYGVKD. CDR3 coding DNA: TGTGCCACCACAAGTCCCACTGAAGCTTTCTTT. Translation: CATTSPTEAFF.

In its sample, this clonotype was seen once. The V call is TRBV27, the J call TRBJ2-7; TRBD1 might be the D (5 bases). V lost 5 bases and J 0 bases, leaving 14 bases between the germline ends. Per germline, CDR1 MNHEY and CDR2 SMNVEV (reference sequence). This CDR3 contains 15 residues. The CDR3 spells CASSMGQPSSYEQYF. The CDR3 region has the DNA TGTGCCAGCAGTATGGGGCAGCCCAGCTCCTACGAGCAGTACTTC.

This clonotype was observed a handful of times. The chain employs TRBV15 and TRBJ1-3; possible D gene TRBD1, 6 bases. V lost 8 bases and J lost 0, with 8 bases in between. The germline V gene encodes CDR1 LNHNV and CDR2 YYDKDF (reference sequence). The CDR3 extends over 13 amino acids. CDR3 loop: CATGQFSGNTIYF. The CDR3 DNA follows: TGTGCCACCGGACAGTTCTCTGGAAACACCATATATTTT.

This chain joins TRBV27 and TRBJ1-6; D remains ambiguous. V dropped 4 bases and J dropped 3 bases, with 10 bases sitting between them. Per the germline V gene, CDR1 is MNHEY and CDR2 is SMNVEV (reference sequence). This CDR3 has 15 amino acids. In DNA form, the CDR3 reads TGTGCCAGCAGTTCCACCTACAACTATAATTCACCCCTCCACTTT. Protein sequence: CASSSTYNYNSPLHF.

As to this clonotype: This may stem from a read error, because a much larger clone lies one nucleotide away. The V call is TRBV11-2, the J call TRBJ2-7; D gene ambiguous. This CDR3 is built from 10 residues. Germline values: CDR1 SGHAT, CDR2 FQNNGV. The CDR3 here is CAGSLDEQYF. The DNA of the CDR3 is TGTGCCGGCAGCTTAGACGAGCAGTACTTC.

The chain uses TRBV6-9 and TRBJ1-4; D call uncertain. This CDR3 contains 15 residues. The V end lost 6 bases, the J end lost 11 bases, and 22 bases lay between the germline ends. The germline V gene encodes CDR1 MNHGY and CDR2 SVAAGI. The CDR3, as DNA: TGTGCCAGCAGCGACGAGTATGGGATCTTGAGGAAACTGTTTTTT. Its protein is CASSDEYGILRKLFF.

This clonotype was seen more than once but under ten times. The rearrangement uses TRBV15 and TRBJ1-2; tentatively, D is TRBD1 (6 bases). This CDR3 is 17 amino acids long. CDR1 and CDR2 from the germline V gene are LNHNV and YYDKDF (reference sequence). Trimming pared 5 bases from V and 5 bases from J, leaving 24 bases between. CDR3 DNA sequence: TGTGCCACCAGCCCAGGACCGCCGTCAGGGGTTTGGTATGGCTACACCTTC. This gives the protein CATSPGPPSGVWYGYTF. Combining the CDR3 with reference TRBV15 and TRBJ1-2 gives the whole variable domain DAMVIQNPRYQVTQFGKPVTLSCSQTLNHNVMYWYQQKSSQAPKLLFHYYDKDFNNEADTPDNFQSRRPNTSFCFLDIRSPGLGDTAMYLCATSPGPPSGVWYGYTFGSGTRLTVV.

This clonotype was picked up a small number of times. At one boundary the junction diverges from the germline segment, which might be a read error. The chain carries TRBV28 and TRBJ1-6; 7 bases align to TRBD1. The CDR3 loop spans 14 amino acids. Germline CDR1 MDHEN, CDR2 SYDVKM. CDR3 loop: CASSLPQGDSPPHF. The CDR3 DNA is TGTGCCAGCAGTTTACCCCAGGGGGATTCACCCCCCCACTTT. The full variable domain, in which reference TRBV28 and TRBJ1-6 provide the parts outside the CDR3, is DVKVTQSSRYLVKRTGEKVFLECVQDMDHENMFWYRQDPGLGLRLIYFSYDVKMKEKGDIPEGYSVSREKKERFSLILESASTNQTSMYLCASSLPQGDSPPHFGNGTRLTVT.

This clonotype occurred many times. The rearrangement joins TRBV5-1 to TRBJ1-5; no clear D gene. The CDR3 contains 15 residues. V lost 2 bases and J 1 base, leaving 10 bases between the germline ends. CDR1 and CDR2 (germline): SGHRS, YFSETQ. CDR3 sequence (DNA): TGCGCCAGCAGCTTCTCTGGAGGCAGCAATCAGCCCCAGCATTTT. This encodes CASSFSGGSNQPQHF. Combining the CDR3 with reference TRBV5-1 and TRBJ1-5 gives the whole variable domain KAGVTQTPRYLIKTRGQQVTLSCSPISGHRSVSWYQQTPGQGLQFLFEYFSETQRNKGNFPGRFSGRQFSNSRSEMNVSTLELGDSALYLCASSFSGGSNQPQHFGDGTRLSIL.

The J gene is TRBJ1-2, the V gene TRBV19, with D maybe TRBD1 (6 bases). CDR1 and CDR2 (germline): LNHDA, SQIVND (reference sequence). The CDR3 loop spans 16 amino acids. Trimming pared 4 bases from V and 4 bases from J, leaving 19 bases between. DNA of the CDR3: TGTGCCAGTAGTAAGGGGGAACGGGGTCACCTCTATGGCTACACCTTC. As protein: CASSKGERGHLYGYTF.